This T cell receptor (beta chain) emerged from a study of metastatic and nonmetastatic thyroid tumors. Study background: For malignant and benign thyroid patients, tumor or nodule tissue and blood were the sources whose repertoires were compared.

J was trimmed by 4 bases and V by 0 bases; bases with no gene match: 3. There are 17 residues in the CDR3. Germline CDR1 and CDR2: SGHTA and FQGTGA. Nobody among the patients had been given any treatment before thyroid surgery. TCRdb reprocessed the PCR reads using MiXCR. The table shows 22,000 or so clones, with approximately 22% occurring only once. Sequenced input: tumor tissue. This TCR came from a female donor with papillary thyroid cancer or a benign thyroid nodule (not recorded which). Some clones in this sample may be carry-over from other donors' samples. V and J are TRBV7-3 and TRBJ2-1, with 13 nucleotides matching TRBD2. CDR3 loop: CASSLTGTSGTYNEQFF. The CDR3 DNA follows: TGTGCCAGCAGCTTAACGGGGACTAGCGGGACTTACAATGAGCAGTTCTTC.